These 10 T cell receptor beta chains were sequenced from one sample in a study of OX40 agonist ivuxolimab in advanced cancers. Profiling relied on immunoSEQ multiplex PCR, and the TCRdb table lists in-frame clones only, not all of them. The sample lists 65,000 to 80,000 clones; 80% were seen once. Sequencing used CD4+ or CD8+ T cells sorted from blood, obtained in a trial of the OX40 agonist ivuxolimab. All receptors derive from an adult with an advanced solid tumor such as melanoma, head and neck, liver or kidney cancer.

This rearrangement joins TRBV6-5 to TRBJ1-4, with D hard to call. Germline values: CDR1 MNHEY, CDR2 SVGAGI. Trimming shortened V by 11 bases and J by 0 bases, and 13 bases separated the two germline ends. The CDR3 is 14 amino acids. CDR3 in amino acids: CAAGRVATNEKLFF. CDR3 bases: TGTGCCGCAGGACGGGTTGCAACTAATGAAAAACTGTTTTTT.

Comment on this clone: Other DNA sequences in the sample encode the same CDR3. CDR3 sequence: CASSLAGDTQYF. CDR3 DNA: TGCGCCAGCAGCTTGGCGGGAGATACGCAGTATTTT. This chain uses TRBV5-1 with TRBJ2-3; no definite D call. The germline V gene encodes CDR1 SGHRS and CDR2 YFSETQ. Trimming pared 0 bases from V and 5 bases from J, leaving 4 bases between. CDR3 length equals 12 residues.

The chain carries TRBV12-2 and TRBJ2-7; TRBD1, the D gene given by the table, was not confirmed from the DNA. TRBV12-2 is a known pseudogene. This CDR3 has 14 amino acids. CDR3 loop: CASRLGGLSYEQYV. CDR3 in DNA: TGTGCAAGTCGCTTAGGTGGGCTCTCCTACGAGCAGTACGTC.

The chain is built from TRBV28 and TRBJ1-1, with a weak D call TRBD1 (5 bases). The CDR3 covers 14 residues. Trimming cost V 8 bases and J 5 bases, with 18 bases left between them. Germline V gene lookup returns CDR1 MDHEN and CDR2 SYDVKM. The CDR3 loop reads CASQSEGPRTEAFF. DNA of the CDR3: TGTGCCAGCCAGAGTGAGGGACCGAGGACTGAAGCTTTCTTT.

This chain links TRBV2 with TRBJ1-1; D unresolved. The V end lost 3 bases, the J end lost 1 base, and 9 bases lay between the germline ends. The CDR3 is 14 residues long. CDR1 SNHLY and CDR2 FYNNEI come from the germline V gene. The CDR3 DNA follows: TGTGCCAGCAGTGAGGGGTATCGGAACACTGAAGCTTTCTTT. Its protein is CASSEGYRNTEAFF.

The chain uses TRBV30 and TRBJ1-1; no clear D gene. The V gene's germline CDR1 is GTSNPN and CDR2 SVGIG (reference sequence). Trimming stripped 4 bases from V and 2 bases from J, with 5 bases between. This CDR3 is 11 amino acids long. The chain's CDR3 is CAWNRNTEAFF. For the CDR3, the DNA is TGTGCCTGGAACAGAAACACTGAAGCTTTCTTT.

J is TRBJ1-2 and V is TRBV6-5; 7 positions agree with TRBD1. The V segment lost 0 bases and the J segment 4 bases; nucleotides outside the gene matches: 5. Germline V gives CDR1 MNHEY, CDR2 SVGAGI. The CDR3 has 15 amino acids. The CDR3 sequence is CASSYSGQGGYGYTF. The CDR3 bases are TGTGCCAGCAGTTACTCGGGGCAGGGGGGCTATGGCTACACCTTC.

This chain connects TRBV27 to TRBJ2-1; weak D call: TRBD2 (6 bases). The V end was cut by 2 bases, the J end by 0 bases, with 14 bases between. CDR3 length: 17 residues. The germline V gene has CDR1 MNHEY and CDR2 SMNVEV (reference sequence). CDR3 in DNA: TGTGCCAGCAGTTTAATCCCCGGAGGGAGCTCCTACAATGAGCAGTTCTTC. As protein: CASSLIPGGSSYNEQFF.

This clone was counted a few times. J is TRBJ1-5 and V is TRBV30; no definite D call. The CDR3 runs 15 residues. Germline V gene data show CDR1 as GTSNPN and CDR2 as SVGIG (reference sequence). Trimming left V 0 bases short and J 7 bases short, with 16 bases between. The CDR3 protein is CAWSVLGGGSQPQHF. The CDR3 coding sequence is TGTGCCTGGAGTGTTTTAGGAGGTGGGTCGCAGCCCCAGCATTTT. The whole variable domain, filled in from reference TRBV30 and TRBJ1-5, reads SQTIHQWPATLVQPVGSPLSLECTVEGTSNPNLYWYRQAAGRGLQLLFYSVGIGQISSEVPQNLSASRPQDRQFILSSKKLLLSDSGFYLCAWSVLGGGSQPQHFGDGTRLSIL.

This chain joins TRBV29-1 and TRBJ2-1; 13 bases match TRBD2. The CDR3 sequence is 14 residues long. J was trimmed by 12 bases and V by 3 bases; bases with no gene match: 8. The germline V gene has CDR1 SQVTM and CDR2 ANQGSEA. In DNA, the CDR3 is TGCAGCGTTGAGGTTTGGACTAGCGGGAGCGGGCAGTTCTTC. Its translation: CSVEVWTSGSGQFF.